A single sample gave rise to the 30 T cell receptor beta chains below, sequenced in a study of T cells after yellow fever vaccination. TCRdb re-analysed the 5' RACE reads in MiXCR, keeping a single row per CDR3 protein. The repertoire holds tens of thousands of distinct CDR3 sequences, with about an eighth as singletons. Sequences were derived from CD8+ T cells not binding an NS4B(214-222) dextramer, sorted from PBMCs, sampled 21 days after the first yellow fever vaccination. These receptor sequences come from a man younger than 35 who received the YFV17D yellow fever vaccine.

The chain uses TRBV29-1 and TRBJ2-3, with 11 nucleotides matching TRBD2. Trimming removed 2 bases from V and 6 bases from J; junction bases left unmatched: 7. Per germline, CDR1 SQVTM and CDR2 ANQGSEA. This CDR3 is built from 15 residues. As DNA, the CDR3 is TGCAGCGTTGAATACCTAGCGGGGGGCATTGATACGCAGTATTTT. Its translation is CSVEYLAGGIDTQYF.

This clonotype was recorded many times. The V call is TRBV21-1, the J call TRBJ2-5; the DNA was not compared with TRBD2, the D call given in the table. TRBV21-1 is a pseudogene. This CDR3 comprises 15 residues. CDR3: CASIWTSGDQETQYF. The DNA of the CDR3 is TGTGCCAGCATATGGACTAGCGGGGACCAAGAGACCCAGTACTTC.

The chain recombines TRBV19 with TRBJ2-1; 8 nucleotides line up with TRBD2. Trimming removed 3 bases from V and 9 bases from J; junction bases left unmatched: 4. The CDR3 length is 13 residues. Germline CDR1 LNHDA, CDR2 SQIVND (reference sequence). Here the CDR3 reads CASSISGTSEQFF. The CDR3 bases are TGTGCCAGTAGTATCTCCGGGACTAGTGAGCAGTTCTTC.

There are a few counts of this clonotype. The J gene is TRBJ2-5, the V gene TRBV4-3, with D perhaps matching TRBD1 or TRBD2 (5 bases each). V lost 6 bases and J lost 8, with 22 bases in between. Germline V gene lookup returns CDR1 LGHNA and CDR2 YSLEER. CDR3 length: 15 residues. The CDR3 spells CASRKYRDHDRTQYF. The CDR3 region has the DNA TGCGCCAGCAGAAAGTACCGGGACCATGATCGTACCCAGTACTTC.

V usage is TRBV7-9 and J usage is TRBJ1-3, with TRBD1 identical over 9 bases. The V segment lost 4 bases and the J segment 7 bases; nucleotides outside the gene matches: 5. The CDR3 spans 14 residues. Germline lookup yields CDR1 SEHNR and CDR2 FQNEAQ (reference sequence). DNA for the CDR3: TGTGCCAGCAGCTCCGGGACAGGGCGGAACACCATATATTTT. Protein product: CASSSGTGRNTIYF.

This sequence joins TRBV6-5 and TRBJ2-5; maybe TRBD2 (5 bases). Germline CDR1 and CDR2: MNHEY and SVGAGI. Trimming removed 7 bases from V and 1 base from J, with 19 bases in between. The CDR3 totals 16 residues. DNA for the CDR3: TGTGCCAGCATTTATGGTTTTCCGGGATCCCAAGAGACCCAGTACTTC. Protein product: CASIYGFPGSQETQYF.

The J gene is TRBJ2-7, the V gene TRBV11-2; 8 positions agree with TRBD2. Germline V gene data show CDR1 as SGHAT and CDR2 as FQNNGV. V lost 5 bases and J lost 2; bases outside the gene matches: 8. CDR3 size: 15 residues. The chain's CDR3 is CASSPTSGGTYEQYV. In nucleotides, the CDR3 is TGTGCCAGCAGCCCCACCAGCGGGGGTACCTACGAGCAGTACGTC.

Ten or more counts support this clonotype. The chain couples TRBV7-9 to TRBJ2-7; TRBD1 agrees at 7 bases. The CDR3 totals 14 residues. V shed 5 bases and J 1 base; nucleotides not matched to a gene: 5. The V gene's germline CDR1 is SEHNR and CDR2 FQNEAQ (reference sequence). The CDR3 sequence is CASSPRDRSYEQYF. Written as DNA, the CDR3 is TGTGCCAGCAGCCCCAGGGACAGATCCTACGAGCAGTACTTC.

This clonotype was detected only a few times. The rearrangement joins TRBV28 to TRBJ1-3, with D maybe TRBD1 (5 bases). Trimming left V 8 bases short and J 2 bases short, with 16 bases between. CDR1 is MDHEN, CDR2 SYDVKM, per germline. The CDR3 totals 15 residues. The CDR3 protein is CASDAGRGPGNTIYF. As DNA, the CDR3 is TGTGCCAGCGACGCGGGGAGGGGCCCTGGAAACACCATATATTTT.

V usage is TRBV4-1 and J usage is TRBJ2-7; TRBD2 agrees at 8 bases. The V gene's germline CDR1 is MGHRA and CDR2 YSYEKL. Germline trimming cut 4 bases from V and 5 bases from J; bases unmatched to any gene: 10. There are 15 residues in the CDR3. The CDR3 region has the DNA TGCGCCAGCAGCCCTCATACGCGGGGGGCCGACGAGCAGTACTTC. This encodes CASSPHTRGADEQYF.

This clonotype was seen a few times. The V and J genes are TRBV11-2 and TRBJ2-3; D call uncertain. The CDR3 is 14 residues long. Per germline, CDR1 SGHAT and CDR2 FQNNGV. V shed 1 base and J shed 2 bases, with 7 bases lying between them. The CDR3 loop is CASSLGPSTDTQYF. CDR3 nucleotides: TGTGCCAGCAGCTTAGGGCCCTCCACAGATACGCAGTATTTT.

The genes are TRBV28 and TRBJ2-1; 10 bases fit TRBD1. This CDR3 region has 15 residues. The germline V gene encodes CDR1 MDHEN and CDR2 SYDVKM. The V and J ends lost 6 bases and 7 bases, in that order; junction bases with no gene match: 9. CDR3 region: CASSTGTGVWNEQFF. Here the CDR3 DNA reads TGTGCCAGCAGCACCGGGACAGGGGTCTGGAATGAGCAGTTCTTC.

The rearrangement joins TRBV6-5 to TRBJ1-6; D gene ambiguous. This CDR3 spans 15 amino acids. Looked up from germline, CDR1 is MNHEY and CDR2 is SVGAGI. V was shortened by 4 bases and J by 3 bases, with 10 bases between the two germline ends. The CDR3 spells CASSSPDGYNSPLHF. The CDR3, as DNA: TGTGCCAGCAGTTCCCCGGACGGCTATAATTCACCCCTCCACTTT.

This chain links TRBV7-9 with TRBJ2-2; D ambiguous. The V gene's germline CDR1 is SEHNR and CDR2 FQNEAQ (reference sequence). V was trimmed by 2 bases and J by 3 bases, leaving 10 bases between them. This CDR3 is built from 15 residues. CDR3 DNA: TGTGCCAGCAGCTTACGGCCGAGCTACACCGGGGAGCTGTTTTTT. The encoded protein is CASSLRPSYTGELFF. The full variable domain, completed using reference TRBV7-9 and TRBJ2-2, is DTGVSQNPRHKITKRGQNVTFRCDPISEHNRLYWYRQTLGQGPEFLTYFQNEAQLEKSRLLSDRFSAERPKGSFSTLEIQRTEQGDSAMYLCASSLRPSYTGELFFGEGSRLTVL.

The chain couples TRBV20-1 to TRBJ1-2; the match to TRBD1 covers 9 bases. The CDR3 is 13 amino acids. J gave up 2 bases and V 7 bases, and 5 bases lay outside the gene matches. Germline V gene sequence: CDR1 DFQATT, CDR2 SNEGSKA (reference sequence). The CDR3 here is CSVSDRGNYGYTF. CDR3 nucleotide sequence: TGCAGTGTATCTGACAGGGGGAACTATGGCTACACCTTC.

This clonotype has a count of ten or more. The chain's CDR3 is CSAEEYGYTF. CDR3 coding DNA: TGCAGCGCAGAAGAGTATGGCTACACCTTC. This rearrangement joins TRBV29-1 to TRBJ1-2; the D is unclear. Trimming removed 7 bases from V and 5 bases from J, with 8 bases in between. The CDR3 length is 10 residues. Germline V gene sequence: CDR1 SQVTM, CDR2 ANQGSEA.

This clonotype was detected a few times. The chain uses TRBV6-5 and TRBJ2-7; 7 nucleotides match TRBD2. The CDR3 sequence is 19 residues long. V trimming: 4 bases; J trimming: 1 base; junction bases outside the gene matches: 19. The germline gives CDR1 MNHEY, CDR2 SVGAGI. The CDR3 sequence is CASSSSGWGTTQTSYEQYF. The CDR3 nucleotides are TGTGCCAGCAGTTCCTCCGGTTGGGGGACTACGCAAACTTCCTACGAGCAGTACTTC.

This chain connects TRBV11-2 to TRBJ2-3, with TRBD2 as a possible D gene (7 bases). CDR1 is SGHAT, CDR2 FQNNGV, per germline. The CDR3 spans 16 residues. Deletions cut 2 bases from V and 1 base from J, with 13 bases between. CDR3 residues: CASSLWGGAGTDTQYF. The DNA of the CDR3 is TGTGCCAGCAGCTTATGGGGGGGGGCCGGCACAGATACGCAGTATTTT.

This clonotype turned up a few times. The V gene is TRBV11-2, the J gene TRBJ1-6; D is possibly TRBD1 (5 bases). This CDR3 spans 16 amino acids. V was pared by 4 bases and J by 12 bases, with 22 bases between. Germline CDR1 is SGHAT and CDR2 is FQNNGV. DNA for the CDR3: TGTGCCAGCAGCTCAATTTACGACAGTCGAGGATTACCCCTCCACTTT. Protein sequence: CASSSIYDSRGLPLHF.

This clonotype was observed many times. The CDR3 DNA follows: TGCGCCAGCAGTGTAGTGAATCAGCCCCAGCATTTT. Amino acid sequence: CASSVVNQPQHF. The chain joins TRBV10-2 to TRBJ1-5; D not certain. V dropped 4 bases and J dropped 4 bases, with 5 bases sitting between them. Germline CDR1 WSHSY, CDR2 SAAADI. The CDR3 length is 12 residues.

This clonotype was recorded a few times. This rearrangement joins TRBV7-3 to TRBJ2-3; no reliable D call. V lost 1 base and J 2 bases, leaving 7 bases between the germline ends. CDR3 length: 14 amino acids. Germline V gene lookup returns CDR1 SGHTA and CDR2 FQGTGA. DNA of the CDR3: TGTGCCAGCAGCTTAAGCTACCCCACAGATACGCAGTATTTT. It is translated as CASSLSYPTDTQYF. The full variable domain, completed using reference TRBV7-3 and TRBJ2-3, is GAGVSQTPSNKVTEKGKYVELRCDPISGHTALYWYRQSLGQGPEFLIYFQGTGAADDSGLPNDRFFAVRPEGSVSTLKIQRTERGDSAVYLCASSLSYPTDTQYFGPGTRLTVL.

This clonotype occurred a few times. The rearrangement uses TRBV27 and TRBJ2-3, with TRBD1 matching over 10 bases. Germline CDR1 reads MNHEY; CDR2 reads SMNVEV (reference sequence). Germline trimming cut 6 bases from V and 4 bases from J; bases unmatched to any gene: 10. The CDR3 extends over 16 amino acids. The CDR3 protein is CASRSWTGGIADTQYF. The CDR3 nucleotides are TGTGCCAGCAGATCCTGGACAGGGGGGATCGCAGATACGCAGTATTTT.

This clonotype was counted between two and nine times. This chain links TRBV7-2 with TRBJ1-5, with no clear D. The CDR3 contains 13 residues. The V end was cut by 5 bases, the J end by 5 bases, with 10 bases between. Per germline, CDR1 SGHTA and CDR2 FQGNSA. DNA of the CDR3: TGTGCCAGCAGCCCAATGGGCGATCAGCCCCAGCATTTT. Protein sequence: CASSPMGDQPQHF.

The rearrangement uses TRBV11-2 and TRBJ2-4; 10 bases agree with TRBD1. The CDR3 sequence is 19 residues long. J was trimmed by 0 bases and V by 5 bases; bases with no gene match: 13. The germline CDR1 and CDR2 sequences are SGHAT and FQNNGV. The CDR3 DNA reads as TGTGCCAGCAGCCTCCAGAGACAGGGGGCATTCCTAGCCAAAAACATTCAGTACTTC. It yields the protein CASSLQRQGAFLAKNIQYF.

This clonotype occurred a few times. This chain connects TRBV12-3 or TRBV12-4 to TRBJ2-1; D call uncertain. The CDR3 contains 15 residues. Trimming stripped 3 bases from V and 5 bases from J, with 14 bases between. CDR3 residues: CASSLARAQNNEQFF. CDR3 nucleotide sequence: TGTGCCAGCAGTTTGGCAAGGGCTCAAAACAATGAGCAGTTCTTC.

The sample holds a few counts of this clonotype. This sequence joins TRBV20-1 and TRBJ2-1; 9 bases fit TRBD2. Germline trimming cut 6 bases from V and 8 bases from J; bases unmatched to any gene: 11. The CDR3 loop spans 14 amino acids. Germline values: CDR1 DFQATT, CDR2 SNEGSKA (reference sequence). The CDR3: CSAMLAGEGYEQFF. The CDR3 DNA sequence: TGCAGTGCCATGTTAGCGGGGGAGGGGTATGAGCAGTTCTTC.

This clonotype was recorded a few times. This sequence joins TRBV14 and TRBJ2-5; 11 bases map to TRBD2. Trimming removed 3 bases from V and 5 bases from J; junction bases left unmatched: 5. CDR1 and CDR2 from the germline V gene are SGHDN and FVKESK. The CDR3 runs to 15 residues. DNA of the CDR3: TGTGCCAGCAGCCATGACGCTAGCGGGGGGGAGACCCAGTACTTC. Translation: CASSHDASGGETQYF.

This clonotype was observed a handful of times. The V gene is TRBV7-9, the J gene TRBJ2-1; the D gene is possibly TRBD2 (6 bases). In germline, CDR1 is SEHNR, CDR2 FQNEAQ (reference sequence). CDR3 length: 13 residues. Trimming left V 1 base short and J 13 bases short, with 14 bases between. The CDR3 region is CASSLEGREDQFF. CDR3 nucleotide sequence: TGTGCCAGCAGCTTAGAGGGCAGGGAGGACCAGTTCTTC.

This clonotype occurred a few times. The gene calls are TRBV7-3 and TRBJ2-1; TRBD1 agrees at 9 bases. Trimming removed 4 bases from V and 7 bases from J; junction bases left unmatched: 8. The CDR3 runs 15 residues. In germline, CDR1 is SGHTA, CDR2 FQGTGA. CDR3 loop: CASSSGQGKGNEQFF. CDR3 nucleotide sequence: TGTGCCAGCAGCTCGGGACAGGGTAAAGGAAATGAGCAGTTCTTC.

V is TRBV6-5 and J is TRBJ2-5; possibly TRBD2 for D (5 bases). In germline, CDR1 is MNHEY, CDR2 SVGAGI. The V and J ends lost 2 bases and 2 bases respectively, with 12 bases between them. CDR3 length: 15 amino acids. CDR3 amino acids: CASSYVGGLQETQYF. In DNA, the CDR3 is TGTGCCAGCAGTTACGTAGGAGGACTTCAAGAGACCCAGTACTTC.